The next 23 T cell receptor delta chains were all read from a single sample in a study of γδ T cells in repeated Plasmodium falciparum infection. TCRdb re-identified clones in the multiplex PCR reads via CATT. The sample shows over 55,000 delta-chain clones, approximately 1.5% of them seen only once. Bulk repertoires came from Vgamma9/Vdelta2+ or Vdelta2-negative gammadelta T cells flow-sorted from PBMC. The material sequenced was gamma-delta T cells from blood. All receptors derive from a pool of human donors (malaria-infected and uninfected, not separated).

In its sample, this clone was seen many times. A much larger clone differs by one base, so this may be a read error. This chain uses TRDV1 with TRDJ1; a weak D match, TRDD3 (5 bases). V was shortened by 2 bases and J by 1 base, with 26 bases between the two germline ends. The CDR3 extends over 20 amino acids. Per the germline V gene, CDR1 is TSWWSYY and CDR2 is QGS. The CDR3 region has the DNA TGTGCTCTTGGGGAAAACAGGGGGCCATCCTCGGGGGTCCTCACCGATAAACTCATCTTT. Protein product: CALGENRGPSSGVLTDKLIF.

Comments on this clone: TCRdb's protein for this DNA is that of a much larger clone and differs from the translation at residue 15, likely a read error; the protein shown is the DNA translation. The genes are TRDV1 and TRDJ1; 7 nucleotides match TRDD3. The J gene, left out of TCRdb, was set here by checking the DNA against germline. The CDR3 spans 20 residues. With V trimmed by 2 bases and J by 4 bases, 22 bases remained unmatched. Germline V gene data show CDR1 as TSWWSYY and CDR2 as QGS. CDR3 DNA: TGTGCTCTTGGGGAATGGGGGAGGTCCTGGGCCCGACTCAGAGTCGATAAACTCATCTTT. Translation gives CALGEWGRSWARLRVDKLIF.

Notes on this clone: A far more abundant clone sits one base away, making this likely a read error. The same CDR3 can be traced to other DNA sequences in this sample. V and J are TRDV1 and TRDJ1, with 9 bases lining up with TRDD3. Trimming took 2 bases from V and 8 from J; bases not matched to a gene: 18. Germline CDR1 TSWWSYY, CDR2 QGS. This CDR3 is built from 18 residues. CDR3 in amino acids: CALGEVAPLTLLGEKLIF. In DNA, the CDR3 is TGTGCTCTTGGGGAAGTGGCGCCCCTTACTCTACTGGGGGAGAAACTCATCTTT.

This clone showed up many times. TCRdb assigns this DNA the protein of a much larger clone, which departs from its translation at residue 11; this likely reflects a read error, and the protein shown comes from translating the DNA. The chain is built from TRDV1 and TRDJ1, with 8 nucleotides matching TRDD3. The CDR3 is 17 amino acids. Germline assignment: CDR1 TSWWSYY and CDR2 QGS. V lost 2 bases and J lost 10; bases outside the gene matches: 18. The CDR3 here is CALGEEGLLGGTIRLIF. In DNA form, the CDR3 reads TGTGCTCTTGGGGAAGAGGGTCTACTGGGGGGTACCATAAGACTCATCTTT.

This clone was picked up a small number of times. TCRdb shows a much larger clone's protein in place of this DNA's translation, and the two differ at residue 8, likely through a read error; the protein shown is translated from the DNA. J is TRDJ1 and V is TRDV1, with 7 bases that match TRDD3. The CDR3 consists of 18 residues. Germline CDR1 reads TSWWSYY; CDR2 reads QGS. V lost 0 bases to trimming and J lost 3 bases; unmatched junction nucleotides: 13. Written as DNA, the CDR3 is TGTGCTCTTGGGGAACTAACGGATTCAGGATACGGAGCCGATAAACTCATCTTT. Protein product: CALGELTDSGYGADKLIF.

As to this clone: A far bigger clonotype differs at one base, so this is likely a read error. The same CDR3 also results from other DNA sequences found in this sample. The chain is built from TRDV1 and TRDJ1; 10 bases match TRDD3. Germline-derived CDR1 and CDR2 are TSWWSYY and QGS. This CDR3 contains 20 residues. V was clipped by 1 base and J by 3 bases; unmatched bases: 17. The CDR3 loop reads CALGEPCSTLYWGIPDKLIF. The DNA of the CDR3 is TGTGCTCTTGGGGAACCCTGTTCAACCCTATACTGGGGGATCCCCGATAAACTCATCTTT.

This clone was seen a few times. This clone may be a read error of a much larger clone one base away. Additional DNA sequences in this sample encode the identical CDR3. The V gene is TRDV1, the J gene TRDJ2; 13 bases map to TRDD3. The CDR3 is 21 amino acids. CDR1 and CDR2 from the germline V gene are TSWWSYY and QGS. The CDR3 protein is CALGEANSYLYWGIRAAQLFF. In nucleotides, the CDR3 is TGCGCTCTTGGGGAAGCCAATTCCTACTTGTACTGGGGGATACGTGCGGCACAACTCTTCTTT.

This clone was seen a handful of times. TCRdb lists the protein of a much larger clone for this DNA, which differs at residue 18, so this is likely a read error; the protein given here is translated from the DNA itself. The gene calls are TRDV1 and TRDJ1; TRDD3 matches at 12 bases. J gave up 6 bases and V 2 bases, and 25 bases lay outside the gene matches. CDR1 and CDR2 from the germline V gene are TSWWSYY and QGS. This CDR3 has 22 residues. CDR3 in DNA: TGTGCTCTTGGGGAAACCTTTGGTTCCTACGAAGAGGCTGGGGGATACGCCAATAAACTCATCTTT. This sequence encodes CALGETFGSYEEAGGYANKLIF.

This clone has more than one count but fewer than ten. The protein that TCRdb holds for this DNA derives from a much larger clone and differs from the translated DNA at residue 6, which likely indicates a read error; the protein shown here is translated from the DNA. J is TRDJ1 and V is TRDV1, with 10 bases fitting TRDD3. Here the J gene was assigned by germline matching of the DNA, as TCRdb has none. The CDR3 is 21 residues long. Germline V gene sequence: CDR1 TSWWSYY, CDR2 QGS. Losses at the gene ends were 3 bases for V and 3 bases for J; bases not matched to a gene: 22. CDR3 DNA sequence: TGTGCTCTTGGGGACCCGGCCTTCCTCCGGGCTGGGGGATATTGCCCCGATAAACTCATCTTT. Its protein product is CALGDPAFLRAGGYCPDKLIF.

The sample holds a few counts of this clone. The translation of this DNA and the TCRdb protein of a much larger clone differ at residue 18, probably owing to a read error; the protein shown here is translated from the DNA. The J gene is TRDJ4, the V gene TRDV3, with 7 bases fitting TRDD3. The CDR3 runs 20 residues. Germline V gives CDR1 TVYSNPD, CDR2 GDNSRS (reference sequence). The DNA of the CDR3 is TGTGCCTTTAAAGGTCCCCGCCAGAAGTGGCTGGGGGGAGCCCGGGGACCCCCGATCTTT. It yields the protein CAFKGPRQKWLGGARGPPIF.

Details on this clone: The TCRdb protein, from a much larger clone, departs from this DNA's translation at residue 12, likely by read error; the protein shown derives from the DNA. The chain combines TRAV38-2/DV8 with TRDJ1, with a weak D call TRDD3 (7 bases). TCRdb leaves out the J gene; it was filled in here by matching the DNA to germline. The ends were cut back, 5 bases at V and 0 bases at J, with 41 bases in the middle. CDR1 is TSESDYY and CDR2 is QEAYKQQN in the germline V gene. This CDR3 region has 24 residues. CDR3 protein: CAYRSPEVPMHRGIEGEDTDKLIF. Here the CDR3 DNA reads TGTGCTTATAGAAGCCCGGAGGTTCCTATGCACCGGGGGATTGAGGGTGAGGACACCGATAAACTCATCTTT.

In the case of this clone: This DNA translates differently at residue 13 from the TCRdb protein, which is that of a much larger clone; a read error is likely, and the protein shown is the DNA's own translation. This chain links TRDV1 with TRDJ1; 8 bases match TRDD3. This CDR3 is 25 amino acids long. Germline CDR1 is TSWWSYY and CDR2 is QGS. Germline trimming cut 5 bases from V and 0 bases from J; bases unmatched to any gene: 35. CDR3 sequence: CALGTQGLSPFFRGITSGYTDKLIF. The CDR3 region has the DNA TGTGCTCTTGGGACTCAAGGCCTTTCACCTTTTTTCCGGGGGATAACATCTGGATACACCGATAAACTCATCTTT.

This clone was seen more than once but under ten times. The TCRdb record carries a much larger clone's protein, which differs from this DNA's translation at residue 13; a read error is the likely cause, and the protein listed here is the DNA translation. The gene calls are TRDV1 and TRDJ1; D possibly corresponds to TRDD2 (7 bases). TCRdb does not report a J gene; here it was assigned by matching the DNA to germline references. The CDR3 is 19 amino acids. CDR1 is TSWWSYY, CDR2 QGS, per germline. Trimming left V 0 bases short and J 7 bases short, with 27 bases between. The CDR3, as DNA: TGTGCTCTTGGGGAACTGCTTCCTATAGATACGTGGGGGGCCTCTAAACTCATCTTT. This sequence encodes CALGELLPIDTWGASKLIF.

This clone showed up just a few times. A far larger clone is one base from this, pointing to a likely read error. This specimen includes other DNA sequences encoding the same CDR3. The V and J genes are TRDV1 and TRDJ1, with 9 nucleotides matching TRDD3. TCRdb offers no J gene call, so here the DNA was matched to germline to obtain one. The CDR3 extends over 23 amino acids. From germline, CDR1 is TSWWSYY and CDR2 QGS. Trimming at V came to 2 bases and at J to 5 bases, leaving 30 bases not matched to a gene. DNA for the CDR3: TGTGCTCTTGGGGAATTAATATCCCTACCTTATAACTGGGGGAAAAGGGGTGTTGATAAACTCATCTTT. Translated: CALGELISLPYNWGKRGVDKLIF.

This clone was seen more than once but under ten times. This likely came from a read error, as a far larger clone is one base away. This same CDR3 is encoded by further DNA sequences in the sample. The chain uses TRDV1 and TRDJ1, with 9 bases lining up with TRDD3. Assignment of the J gene here rests on matching the DNA to germline, because TCRdb gives none. Germline CDR1 reads TSWWSYY; CDR2 reads QGS. The ends lost 5 bases at V and 2 bases at J; junction bases unmatched: 30. The CDR3 has 23 amino acids. CDR3 nucleotides: TGTGCTCTTGGGAGAAGGGTAGTTACCCGAAAACTGGGGGACACTCCCAGTACCGATAAACTCATCTTT. This codes for CALGRRVVTRKLGDTPSTDKLIF.

This clone was found many times. TCRdb shows a much larger clone's protein in place of this DNA's translation, and the two differ at residue 12, likely through a read error; the protein shown is translated from the DNA. This chain joins TRDV3 and TRDJ1; possible D gene TRDD3, 6 bases. Germline V CDR1 and CDR2: TVYSNPD, GDNSRS (reference sequence). This CDR3 is 18 amino acids long. The V end lost 5 bases, the J end lost 0 bases, and 28 bases lay between the germline ends. CDR3 loop: CARRLQIWGWPHTDKLIF. Written as DNA, the CDR3 is TGTGCCCGCAGGCTACAGATCTGGGGATGGCCCCACACCGATAAACTCATCTTT.

Note on this clone: TCRdb shows a much larger clone's protein in place of this DNA's translation, and the two differ at residue 12, likely through a read error; the protein shown is translated from the DNA. The J gene is TRDJ1, the V gene TRDV1, with D perhaps matching TRDD3 (5 bases). No J gene was available from TCRdb, and it was assigned here by a germline match of the DNA. Germline V CDR1 and CDR2: TSWWSYY, QGS. CDR3 length equals 19 residues. V lost 0 bases and J 6 bases, leaving 26 bases between the germline ends. CDR3 DNA: TGTGCTCTTGGGGAACTCAGGTCTCCCTTACTGAGGGATCCCCATAAACTCATCTTT. Amino acids: CALGELRSPLLRDPHKLIF.

This clone has more than one count but fewer than ten. A far larger clone is one nucleotide away, so this likely arose from a read error. The same CDR3 also results from other DNA sequences found in this sample. The chain recombines TRDV1 with TRDJ1, with 8 bases aligning to TRDD3. TCRdb leaves out the J gene; it was filled in here by matching the DNA to germline. CDR3 size: 21 residues. V shed 5 bases and J 0 bases; nucleotides not matched to a gene: 23. The germline CDR1 and CDR2 sequences are TSWWSYY and QGS. Here the CDR3 DNA reads TGTGCTCTTGGGTCTCGGTTAAAGGGACAACTACTGGGGGCGTACACCGATAAACTCATCTTT. Its protein is CALGSRLKGQLLGAYTDKLIF.

Comments on this clone: A far larger clone is off by one base, so a read error is likely. The same CDR3 also results from other DNA sequences found in this sample. The CDR3 region has the DNA TGTGCACTTGGGGTAAGGAAACTCATCTTT. Protein sequence: CALGVRKLIF. The rearrangement uses TRDV1 and TRDJ1; possibly TRDD3 for D (5 bases). The J gene, absent from TCRdb, was called here by matching the DNA to germline. The CDR3 consists of 10 residues. Per germline, CDR1 TSWWSYY and CDR2 QGS.

In this sample, this clone turned up many times. This chain connects TRDV1 to TRDJ1, with TRDD3 matching 13 bases. Germline V gene sequence: CDR1 TSWWSYY, CDR2 QGS. The CDR3 has 20 amino acids. Trimming removed 5 bases from V and 1 base from J; junction bases left unmatched: 16. Here the CDR3 reads CALGSLTLLGDTGSTDKLIF. In DNA form, the CDR3 reads TGTGCTCTTGGGAGCCTGACACTACTGGGGGATACGGGGTCCACCGATAAACTCATCTTT.

This clone was seen only a few times. A much larger clone differs by one base, so this may be a read error. The J gene is TRDJ1, the V gene TRDV3, with 11 bases lining up with TRDD3. Germline V gene data show CDR1 as TVYSNPD and CDR2 as GDNSRS (reference sequence). V lost 4 bases, J lost 6 bases, and 19 bases stayed unmatched. This CDR3 region has 17 residues. CDR3: CACRGRWGIRSANKLIF. DNA of the CDR3: TGTGCCTGTCGTGGGCGTTGGGGGATACGCTCCGCCAATAAACTCATCTTT. Supplemented by reference TRDV3 and TRDJ1, the full variable domain reads CDKVTQSSPDQTVASGSEVVLLCTYDTVYSNPDLFWYRIRPDYSFQFVFYGDNSRSEGADFTQGRFSVKHILTQKAFHLVISPVRTEDSATYYCACRGRWGIRSANKLIFGKGTRVTVEP.

This clone was found a few times. Since a far larger clone is one base different, this is likely a read error. Other DNA sequences from this sample encode an identical CDR3 as well. The genes are TRDV1 and TRDJ1, with D perhaps TRDD2 (6 bases). This CDR3 contains 23 residues. V lost 0 bases, J lost 0 bases, and 32 bases lay in between. Per germline, CDR1 TSWWSYY and CDR2 QGS. As DNA, the CDR3 is TGTGCTCTTGGGGAACTAGGATTCTTCCTGCCCAGGTCCCGGGGACGATACACCGATAAACTCATCTTT. Its translation is CALGELGFFLPRSRGRYTDKLIF.

This clone came up many times. The protein held in TCRdb is that of a much larger clone and does not match this DNA's translation at residue 20, likely because of a read error; the protein shown is translated from the DNA. The chain uses TRDV1 and TRDJ1; 8 bases match TRDD3. The CDR3 totals 22 residues. Per the germline V gene, CDR1 is TSWWSYY and CDR2 is QGS. CDR3 sequence: CALGEGLYRTGGHLPYTDKPIF. The CDR3 DNA follows: TGTGCTCTTGGGGAAGGTCTCTACCGTACTGGGGGTCACCTCCCCTACACCGATAAACCCATCTTT.